This TCR beta chain is from a study of regulatory T cells in long-lasting Graves disease. The CDR3 totals 11 residues. At least ten counts were recorded for this clonotype. At one of its ends the junction is not consistent with the germline gene, which may arise from a read error. Arm-PCR of CDR3 regions and iRepertoire HTBI primers were used to build TCR beta libraries. TCRdb analysed the multiplex PCR reads with MiXCR anew, one entry per CDR3 protein. This table has about 440,000 distinct CDR3 sequences, 16% appearing once. Time point in this sample: newly diagnosed GD, antithyroid drugs for less than 3 months. Researchers made the TCR library from RNA that was extracted from PBMCs. The authors drew patients from an endocrinology department in Xi'an, China. EDTA tubes received nine milliliters of collected peripheral blood. This sample also belongs to another study, concerning T cells in Graves' hyperthyroidism and ophthalmopathy. That paper notes: It was considered stable Graves' hyperthyroidism when ophthalmopathy did not progress within 18 months. Ophthalmopathy prediction by the model preceded onset by a median roughly 6.3 months.

The V and J genes are TRBV12-3 or TRBV12-4 and TRBJ2-3; possibly TRBD1 or TRBD2 for D (5 bases each). This sample comprised peripheral blood mononuclear cells (PBMCs), obtained at new diagnosis, from a patient treated with antithyroid drugs. This receptor was obtained from a woman aged 25 to 39 with Graves disease. CDR3 sequence reads: CASSFSGPLVF. Written as DNA, the CDR3 is TGTGCCAGCAGTTTTTCGGGACCCCTGGTTTTT.